This T cell receptor beta chain originates from a study of blood T cell repertoires in COVID-19. Study-level information: PBMCs, B-cell-depleted T cells, or T cells were the source of the cDNA or gDNA that made up the material.

TCRdb's table, derived via immunoSEQ multiplex PCR, lists solely in-frame clones and lacks some. The data show around 130,000 clones, with roughly 80% seen just once and over 9% held by the top ten. The junction had 6 bases not matched to a gene; V was cut back by 6 bases and J by 2 bases. Germline loops: CDR1 SNHLY, CDR2 FYNNEI. The CDR3 sequence is 15 residues long. J is TRBJ2-2 and V is TRBV2, with 7 bases that match TRBD2. The TCR was taken from a woman aged 55-70 years with acute or convalescent COVID-19. Material for sequencing was peripheral blood. CDR3 sequence (DNA): TGTGCCAGCAGGGCCGGGACTACAAACACCGGGGAGCTGTTTTTT. It translates to CASRAGTTNTGELFF.